This T cell receptor beta chain was documented in a study of blood T cell repertoires in COVID-19 (dated by TCRdb to 2018 to 2021). Context from the whole study: Collaborator samples came from the United States, Italy and Spain and covered acute and convalescent phases of COVID-19. The material from the prospective study consisted of cDNA or gDNA derived from T cells, B-cell-depleted T cells, or PBMCs. Deeply sampled blood TCRbeta repertoires from subjects exposed to, actively infected with, or recovered from COVID-19 were included in the dataset. A freely available public database, intended as a resource for researchers studying the immune response to SARS-CoV-2, is where the repertoires were released. Samples were obtained from the ongoing ImmuneRACE study (first 160 participants) and from over 1,000 subjects provided by 6 global collaborators. A de-identified subject ID, COVID-19 status, age in years and sex were almost always included in the sample metadata. Where available, HLA class I and class II types were taken from metadata supplied by the sample provider and were not determined by assay-based typing.

TCRbeta CDR3 regions were amplified from genomic DNA using the immunoSEQ Assay, a bias-controlled multiplex PCR. The source study handled its data this way. The number of nucleated cells in each sample was estimated by amplification of reference gene primers within the assay. To quantify the absolute abundance of each unique TCRbeta CDR3 rearrangement, sequence reads were collapsed and filtered. For each sample, productive Simpson clonality was calculated as the square root of Simpson's diversity index over productive rearrangements. TCRdb took over this immuneACCESS table, retaining in-frame rearrangements with V and J assigned. Such tables are incomplete; in checked studies, under half of the missing clones stem from an unresolved V gene, and the remainder is unexplained. Clonal size and the V and J genes are those of that table, whereas D and trimming came from the DNA. The sample profile shows 110,000 to 150,000 clones; around 86% of them were found once. The ten largest clones represent over 5% of the sample.

Findings and caveats that apply to the study as a whole: The quantity of clinical and demographic metadata differed by source and by participant and was supplied without curation.

Counted from cysteine to phenylalanine, this CDR3 has 15 amino acids. Just the 45-base CDR3 DNA is kept, in frame starting at base 1. The germline V gene (reference sequence) supplies CDR1 LGHDT and CDR2 YNNKEL. The trim is 3 bases for V and 3 bases for J, with a gap of 15 bases between the germline ends. Each collaborating institution followed its own protocols to collect whole blood in K2EDTA tubes. Collaborator samples were shipped for TCRbeta analysis as frozen whole blood, isolated PBMCs, or DNA extracted from either sample type. Comment on this clone: No cognate antigen has been identified for it. No base qualities exist here, and no much larger clone lies one base off it.

Sequenced material: peripheral blood. The clonotype comes from a human donor in a cohort sampled during active COVID-19. The chain is encoded by TRBV3-1 (or the pseudogene TRBV3-2) joined to TRBJ2-7; matching of 7 bases hints at TRBD1 as the D gene. The CDR3 reads as follows: CASSQTRDSFYEQYF. The sequenced DNA: TGTGCCAGCAGCCAGACTAGGGACAGCTTCTACGAGCAGTACTTC.